This T cell receptor beta chain was obtained from a study of T-cell reconstitution after alpha-beta-depleted transplantation in children listed by TCRdb under 2016. Regarding the complete study: Using TCR repertoire profiling, the study followed T-cell immune reconstitution in a quantitative way in children after TCRalphabeta/CD19-depleted allogeneic hematopoietic cell transplantation. General study outcomes and caveats: Apparently early alphabetaT-cell count recovery about two months after transplant reportedly relied on only several hundred rapidly expanded clones derived from non-depleted graft cells. In some patients, high TCRbeta diversity at day 60 was attributed to recipient T cells and intrathymic progenitors that had survived conditioning. Hyperexpanded clone frequencies declined over subsequent months; after one year, T-cell counts and TCRbeta diversity were mostly attributed to newly produced T cells.

Its CDR3 holds 14 amino acids, cysteine through phenylalanine. Kept here is only the CDR3 DNA, which spans 42 bases and is read in frame from base 1. V and J lose 5 bases and 4 bases, and a span of 14 bases separates them. Taken with the paper, the label for treatment or condition translates to: allogeneic hematopoietic cell transplantation with graft depleted of TCRalphabeta T cells and CD19 B cells. Transplant recipients were children who received TCRalphabeta/CD19-depleted allogeneic hematopoietic cell grafts. As regards this clonotype: The antigen this receptor binds is unknown. Within one base of it there is no much larger clone, and no base qualities were kept.

The library was obtained by PCR. The reads were generated on an Illumina HiSeq 2500. TCR library preparation used molecular barcoding, with unique molecular identifiers applied to normalize quantification of the TCRbeta repertoire. TCRdb passed the public sequencing reads through fastp at Q25 and MiXCR, retaining productive beta sequences. Merged by CDR3 protein, the rows form single entries marked with the most common genes and DNA. This sample gives 700,000 to 950,000 distinct CDR3 sequences in total; roughly 15% of them show up just once. The ten largest make up approximately 4.5% of the sample. The sequence links TRBV12-3 or TRBV12-4 to TRBJ1-1; the D gene cannot be resolved reliably. The receptor was isolated from a male patient between 10 and 17 years old who had a stem cell transplant for acute lymphoblastic leukemia, so the T cells may come from the graft donor. This specimen consisted of PBMCs, mostly from graft donor cells, obtained 360 days after TCRalphabeta/CD19-depleted stem cell transplant. The CDR3 protein: CASSLQALGTEAFF. The sequenced DNA: TGTGCCAGCAGTCTTCAGGCTCTGGGCACTGAAGCTTTCTTT.